This TCR beta chain was recovered during a study of Ad26.COV2.S vaccination and SARS-CoV-2 variants. Study-level information: Donor got 5x10^10 or 1x10^11 viral particles of Ad26.COV2.S.

The treatment here: about 20 received Ad26.COV2.S at low or high dose, single or two shots; about 5 received placebo; per-sample allocation not given. The samples date from day 63 after the first vaccine or placebo injection. Whole-study findings and limits: It is possible that the TCR breadth and depth analyses underestimated the total T cell responses. Researchers reported similar non-spike TCR breadth in vaccine and placebo recipients.

TCRdb's table, derived via immunoSEQ multiplex PCR, lists solely in-frame clones and lacks some. The data show 350,000 to 400,000 clones, roughly nine tenths seen once. Germline V gene lookup returns CDR1 SGHDN and CDR2 FVKESK. The V gene lost 1 base and the J gene lost 8 bases, with 15 bases spanning the gap. This CDR3 spans 16 amino acids. Regarding this clone: The antigen is unknown.

The receptor comes from a person between 18 and 65 years old who received the Ad26.COV2.S COVID-19 vaccine or a placebo. The chain combines TRBV14 with TRBJ1-6, with a weak D call TRBD1 (5 bases). This material consisted of peripheral blood, taken in a trial of Ad26.COV2.S vaccine versus placebo. The CDR3: CASSQAGPIPYSPLHF. CDR3 nucleotide sequence: TGTGCCAGCAGCCAAGCGGGGCCCATTCCTTATTCACCCCTCCACTTT.